This T cell receptor (beta chain) was found in a study of T cells in Graves' hyperthyroidism and ophthalmopathy. General study points: Ophthalmopathy prediction by the model preceded onset by a median approximately 6.9 months.

About this clonotype itself: The antigen remains unidentified.

This CDR3 spans 16 amino acids. V gave up 5 bases and J gave up 12 bases; unmatched junction bases: 13. Germline CDR1 and CDR2: SGHVS and FQNEAQ. No ophthalmopathy progression within 18 months constituted stable Graves' hyperthyroidism. There were TCR beta CDR3 regions amplified from RNA transcripts. An initial round of RT-PCR targeting the TCR CDR3 relied on the HTBI primer set. TCRdb recomputed calls from the multiplex PCR reads with MiXCR, one row per CDR3 protein. The profile covers about 710,000 distinct CDR3 sequences, with around 17% appearing a single time and around 8.1% taken by the ten largest.

The receptor was derived from a man aged 18 to 30 with Graves' hyperthyroidism. The chain carries TRBV7-8 and TRBJ2-1; TRBD2 aligns across 13 bases. Source material: blood. CDR3 bases: TGTGCCAGCAGCCAAGATCCAGGACTAGCGGGAGTGGGGCAGTTCTTC. It translates to CASSQDPGLAGVGQFF.